This record concerns one TCR beta chain sequence. This sample was included in a study of shared clonotypes between healthy human individuals. Germline V lookup: CDR1 SGHTA, CDR2 FQGNSA. Trimming shortened V by 0 bases and J by 1 base, and 6 bases separated the two germline ends. This CDR3 has 14 residues. TCRdb's copy holds only in-frame clones and misses some; the assay was immunoSEQ multiplex PCR. Of around 480,000 clones listed, almost 80% were seen once; the top ten hold under 15%. The chain couples TRBV7-2 to TRBJ1-1; no definite D call. The TCR originated in a woman aged 40 to 50 in good health. Some clones in this sample may be carry-over from other donors' samples. Sequencing was performed on PBMCs. CDR3 sequence: CASSLAWRNTEAFF. Written as DNA, the CDR3 is TGTGCCAGCAGCTTAGCTTGGAGGAACACTGAAGCTTTCTTT.